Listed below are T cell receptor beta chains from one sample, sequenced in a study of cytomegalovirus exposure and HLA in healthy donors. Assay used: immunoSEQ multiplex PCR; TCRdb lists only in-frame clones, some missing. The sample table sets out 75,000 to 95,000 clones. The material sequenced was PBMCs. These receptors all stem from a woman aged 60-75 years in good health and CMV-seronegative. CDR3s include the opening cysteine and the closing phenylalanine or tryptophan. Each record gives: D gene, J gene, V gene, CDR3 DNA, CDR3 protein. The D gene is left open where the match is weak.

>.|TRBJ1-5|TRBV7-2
TGTGCCAGCAGCGCACAATCGGGGGGAAGCAATCAGCCCCAGCATTTT
CASSAQSGGSNQPQHF
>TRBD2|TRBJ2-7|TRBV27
TGTGCCAGCAGGGGACTAGCGGGAGGACTCGAGCAGTACTTC
CASRGLAGGLEQYF
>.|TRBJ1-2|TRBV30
TGTGCCTGGAGTGAAGGGAGCTATGGCTACACCTTC
CAWSEGSYGYTF
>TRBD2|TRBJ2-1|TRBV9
TGTGCCAGCAGCGCTGTAGCGGGAGTGCATGAGCAGTTCTTC
CASSAVAGVHEQFF
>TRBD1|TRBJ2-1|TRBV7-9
TGTGCCAGCAGCTTAGCGGGGACAGACAATGAGCAGTTCTTC
CASSLAGTDNEQFF
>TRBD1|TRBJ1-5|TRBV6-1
TGTGCCAGCAGTGAAGCGGGTACGGCAGGGGGACACCCCCAGCATTTT
CASSEAGTAGGHPQHF
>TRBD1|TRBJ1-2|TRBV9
TGTGCCAGCAGCCTTCCGGGACAGAGCTATGGCTACACCTTC
CASSLPGQSYGYTF
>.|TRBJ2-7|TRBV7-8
TGTGCCAGCAGGGACTCGGTCGGCTTCTACGAGCAGTACTTC
CASRDSVGFYEQYF
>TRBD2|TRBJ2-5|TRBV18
TGTGCCAGCTCACCAGCGGGACTAGCGGGTGAGACCCAGTACTTC
CASSPAGLAGETQYF
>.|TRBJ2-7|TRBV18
TGTGCCAGCTCACCAGCCTCTCAGAACTACGAGCAGTACTTC
CASSPASQNYEQYF
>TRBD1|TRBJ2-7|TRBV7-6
TGTGCCAGCAGCAAAACTCCGGGACAGGGGGCGGCTGGCTACGAGCAGTACTTC
CASSKTPGQGAAGYEQYF
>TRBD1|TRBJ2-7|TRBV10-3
TGTGCCATCAGTGACGGGGACAGGGGTTACGAGCAGTACTTC
CAISDGDRGYEQYF
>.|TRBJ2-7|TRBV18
TGTGCCAGCTCACCACGGCAGGGGACCTACGAGCAGTACTTC
CASSPRQGTYEQYF
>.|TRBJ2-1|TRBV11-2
TGTGCCAGCAGCGGGGGCGTGGGCACCTACAATGAGCAGTTCTTC
CASSGGVGTYNEQFF
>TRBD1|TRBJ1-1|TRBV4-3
TGCGCCAGCAGCCAAGATGTGGGACAGGGGGCTACTGAAGCTTTCTTT
CASSQDVGQGATEAFF
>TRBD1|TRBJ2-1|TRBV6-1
TGTGCCAGCAGTGCTTGGACAGGGAGCTCCTACAATGAGCAGTTCTTC
CASSAWTGSSYNEQFF
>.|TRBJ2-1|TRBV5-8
TGTGCCAGCAGCTTGGAGAGGCGGTGGACAAATGAGCAGTTCTTC
CASSLERRWTNEQFF
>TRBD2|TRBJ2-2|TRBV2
TGTGCCAGCAGCCGTTCCGGGGGGTACACCGGGGAGCTGTTTTTT
CASSRSGGYTGELFF
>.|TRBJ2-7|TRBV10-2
TGCGCCAGCAGTGACGTACGAACAGGGAAGGACGAGCAGTACTTC
CASSDVRTGKDEQYF
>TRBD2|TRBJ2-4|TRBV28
TGTGCCAGCACTGGGGAGGGGACAGCCAAAAACATTCAGTACTTC
CASTGEGTAKNIQYF
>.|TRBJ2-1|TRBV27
TGTGCCAGCAGTTTATACACCAGCTCCTACAATGAGCAGTTCTTC
CASSLYTSSYNEQFF
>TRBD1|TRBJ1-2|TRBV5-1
TGCGCCAGCCGGCAGACAGGGAGGTACGACTATGGCTACACCTTC
CASRQTGRYDYGYTF
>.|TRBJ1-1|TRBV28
TGTGCCAGCAGCCCACCTAAGAGCACTGAAGCTTTCTTT
CASSPPKSTEAFF
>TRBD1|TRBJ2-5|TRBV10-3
TGTGCCATCAGTGGGGACAGGGTTGAGCAGTACTTC
CAISGDRVEQYF
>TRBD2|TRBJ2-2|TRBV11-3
TGTGCCAGCAGCTTAGACCCCGCGGGAGCCCCCGGGGAGCTGTTTTTT
CASSLDPAGAPGELFF
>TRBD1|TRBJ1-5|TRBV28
TGTGCCAGCAGATACCGGGACAGGGACAATCAGCCCCAGCATTTT
CASRYRDRDNQPQHF
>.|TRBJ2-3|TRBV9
TGTGCCAGCAGCGTAGAAGCCCAGGGTGGCTTGAGCACAGATACGCAGTATTTT
CASSVEAQGGLSTDTQYF
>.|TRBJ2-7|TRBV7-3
TGTGCCAGCAGCTCTACCGGGGATCGAAGCTCCTACGAGCAGTACTTC
CASSSTGDRSSYEQYF
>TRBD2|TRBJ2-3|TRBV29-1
TGCAGCGTCGTACCCCTAGCGGCTGGAGATACGCAGTATTTT
CSVVPLAAGDTQYF
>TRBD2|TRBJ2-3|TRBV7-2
TGTGCCAGCAACCTACTAGCGGGAGGGCCGGATACGCAGTATTTT
CASNLLAGGPDTQYF
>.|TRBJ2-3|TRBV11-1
TGTGCCAGCAGCCGAAGCGGGCCTAGCACAGATACGCAGTATTTT
CASSRSGPSTDTQYF
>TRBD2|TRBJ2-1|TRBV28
TGTGCCAGCAGCCCCCTGGCGGGGGGAAATGAGCAGTTCTTC
CASSPLAGGNEQFF
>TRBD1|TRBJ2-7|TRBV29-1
TGCAGCGTTGACACAGGGGGCTTCCACGAGCAGTACTTC
CSVDTGGFHEQYF
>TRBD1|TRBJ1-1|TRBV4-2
TGTGCCAGCAGCCAAGATCCAAGGACAGGGGCGAACACTGAAGCTTTCTTT
CASSQDPRTGANTEAFF
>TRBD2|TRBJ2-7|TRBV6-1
TGTGCCAGCAGTGAAGCGACTAGCGGGAGGGGAGAGCAGTACTTC
CASSEATSGRGEQYF
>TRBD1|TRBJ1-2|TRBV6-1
TGTGCCAGCAGTCTAGGACAGGTTAACTCTGGCTACACCTTC
CASSLGQVNSGYTF
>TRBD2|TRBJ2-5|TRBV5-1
TGCGCCAGCAGCCCAACTAGCGACCAAGAGACCCAGTACTTC
CASSPTSDQETQYF